This T cell receptor beta chain is from a study of blood T cell repertoires in COVID-19. Study details: Samples taken during acute and convalescent COVID-19 were collected in the United States, Italy and Spain.

In the authors' workflow: Nucleated cell counts were estimated from reference gene primer amplification. Libraries were prepared by immunoSEQ multiplex PCR; TCRdb keeps only in-frame clonotypes and omits some of them. Clonal size and the V and J genes are those of that table, whereas D and trimming came from the DNA. The profile shows about 140,000 clones, more than 65% of them singletons. CDR1 is SGHTA, CDR2 FQGTGA, per germline. The V end lost 1 base, the J end lost 8 bases, and 12 bases lay between the germline ends. CDR3 length: 14 amino acids. The sample taken for sequencing was peripheral blood. The gene calls are TRBV7-3 and TRBJ2-1; perhaps TRBD1 as D (6 bases). The TCR sequence derives from a man aged 80 or over with acute or convalescent COVID-19. CDR3 sequence (DNA): TGTGCCAGCAGCTTAAGTCAGGGGAACGATGAGCAGTTCTTC. Translated, it gives CASSLSQGNDEQFF.